The 32 T cell receptor beta chains below come from one sample, sequenced in a study of TIL therapy for anti-PD-1-resistant metastatic lung cancer. The time point denotes: pre-treatment sample, taken before nivolumab and TIL therapy. Most excised metastases sampled were pleural nodules or supraclavicular lymph nodes. The libraries were made with immunoSEQ v3. Clones were sequenced by immunoSEQ multiplex PCR, and TCRdb holds only the in-frame ones, with some missing. The table has more than 90,000 clones, roughly two thirds seen once. The material sequenced was tumor tissue, taken at baseline. These receptors originate from a person between 30 and 79 years old with non-small cell lung cancer.

The chain carries TRBV30 and TRBJ2-5, with D perhaps assigned TRBD1 or TRBD2 (6 bases each). The CDR3 contains 13 residues. V was pared by 0 bases and J by 5 bases, with 10 bases between. Per the germline V gene, CDR1 is GTSNPN and CDR2 is SVGIG (reference sequence). In nucleotides, the CDR3 is TGTGCCTGGAGTGTCGGGGGCCCGGAGACCCAGTACTTC. It specifies CAWSVGGPETQYF.

The chain recombines TRBV4-3 with TRBJ2-2; 12 positions match TRBD2. Germline V gene sequence: CDR1 LGHNA, CDR2 YSLEER. CDR3 size: 18 residues. With 2 bases clipped from V and 2 bases from J, the junction kept 6 bases outside the gene matches. This chain's CDR3 is CASSQLASGGANTGELFF. CDR3 sequence (DNA): TGCGCCAGCAGCCAACTCGCTAGCGGGGGGGCCAACACCGGGGAGCTGTTTTTT.

V and J are TRBV28 and TRBJ2-7; no firm D call. V lost 5 bases and J 3 bases, leaving 17 bases between the germline ends. There are 15 residues in the CDR3. The V gene's germline CDR1 is MDHEN and CDR2 SYDVKM. CDR3 DNA: TGTGCCAGCAGTACTATTGCTGGATTTGACTACGAGCAGTACTTC. As protein: CASSTIAGFDYEQYF. The whole variable domain, remainder taken from reference TRBV28 and TRBJ2-7, is DVKVTQSSRYLVKRTGEKVFLECVQDMDHENMFWYRQDPGLGLRLIYFSYDVKMKEKGDIPEGYSVSREKKERFSLILESASTNQTSMYLCASSTIAGFDYEQYFGPGTRLTVT.

This clone occurred once. The genes are TRBV23-1 and TRBJ2-7, with TRBD1 matching over 7 bases. TRBV23-1 is reported as an ORF; its role is uncertain. With V trimmed by 0 bases and J by 5 bases, 1 base remained unmatched. The CDR3 runs 13 residues. CDR3 in amino acids: CASSQSGQDEQYF. CDR3 nucleotide sequence: TGCGCCAGCAGTCAATCCGGACAGGACGAGCAGTACTTC.

At least ten counts were recorded for this clone. The chain uses TRBV13 and TRBJ2-2, with 8 bases aligning to TRBD1. After removal of 7 bases from V and 6 bases from J, the junction contained 7 bases not matched to a gene. Germline CDR1 reads PRHDT; CDR2 reads FYEKMQ (reference sequence). This CDR3 comprises 14 residues. The CDR3 reads CASTRTGKAGELFF. The DNA of the CDR3 is TGTGCCAGCACCCGGACAGGGAAGGCCGGGGAGCTGTTTTTT. Combining the CDR3 with reference TRBV13 and TRBJ2-2 gives the whole variable domain AAGVIQSPRHLIKEKRETATLKCYPIPRHDTVYWYQQGPGQDPQFLISFYEKMQSDKGSIPDRFSAQQFSDYHSELNMSSLELGDSALYFCASTRTGKAGELFFGEGSRLTVL.

This clone was counted a single time. This chain links TRBV11-2 with TRBJ2-1; D not resolved. Trimming stripped 6 bases from V and 6 bases from J, with 9 bases between. Germline CDR1 SGHAT, CDR2 FQNNGV. The CDR3 is 12 amino acids. The CDR3 is CASRTLGNEQFF. CDR3 in DNA: TGTGCCAGCAGGACTCTCGGCAATGAGCAGTTCTTC.

The chain uses TRBV19 and TRBJ1-4; 10 nucleotides agree with TRBD1. Germline assignment: CDR1 LNHDA and CDR2 SQIVND (reference sequence). The CDR3 extends over 14 amino acids. With 5 bases clipped from V and 5 bases from J, the junction kept 2 bases outside the gene matches. CDR3 region: CASSQDRGNEKLFF. In DNA form, the CDR3 reads TGTGCCAGTAGTCAGGACAGGGGGAATGAAAAACTGTTTTTT. Combining the CDR3 with reference TRBV19 and TRBJ1-4 gives the whole variable domain DGGITQSPKYLFRKEGQNVTLSCEQNLNHDAMYWYRQDPGQGLRLIYYSQIVNDFQKGDIAEGYSVSREKKESFPLTVTSAQKNPTAFYLCASSQDRGNEKLFFGSGTQLSVL.

This chain connects TRBV5-6 to TRBJ1-5, with TRBD1 as a possible D gene (6 bases). V was shortened by 4 bases and J by 0 bases, with 11 bases between the two germline ends. Germline lookup yields CDR1 SGHDT and CDR2 YYEEEE. CDR3 length equals 15 residues. The CDR3 reads CASSAWTDSNQPQHF. CDR3 nucleotides: TGTGCCAGCAGCGCGTGGACAGATAGCAATCAGCCCCAGCATTTT.

This chain links TRBV2 with TRBJ1-2; D is unresolved. Trimming took off 1 base at V and 4 bases at J, with 13 bases between the two ends. This CDR3 is 15 amino acids long. From germline, CDR1 is SNHLY and CDR2 FYNNEI. CDR3 DNA sequence: TGTGCCAGCAGTGAAGTGCAGGAACTAGGCTATGGCTACACCTTC. Translated: CASSEVQELGYGYTF.

The chain carries TRBV6-5 and TRBJ1-6; weak D call: TRBD1 (6 bases). The V and J ends lost 0 bases and 8 bases respectively, with 11 bases between them. Germline values: CDR1 MNHEY, CDR2 SVGAGI. The CDR3 is 15 residues long. CDR3 coding DNA: TGTGCCAGCAGTTACTCGATTAGGGGGGATTCACCCCTCCACTTT. Amino acid sequence: CASSYSIRGDSPLHF.

The chain uses TRBV6-6 and TRBJ2-3; D is tentatively TRBD1 or TRBD2 (5 bases each). Germline CDR1 reads MNHNY; CDR2 reads SVGAGI (reference sequence). This CDR3 spans 16 amino acids. Between the trimmed V and J ends, which lost 10 bases and 3 bases, there was a span of 23 bases. CDR3: CATHRDPTAVTDTQYF. The CDR3 DNA follows: TGTGCCACCCACCGGGACCCAACTGCCGTTACAGATACGCAGTATTTT.

The chain combines TRBV5-1 with TRBJ2-7; 13 bases fit TRBD2. V trimming: 2 bases; J trimming: 6 bases; junction bases outside the gene matches: 5. This CDR3 has 15 residues. Germline CDR1 is SGHRS and CDR2 is YFSETQ. In DNA form, the CDR3 reads TGCGCCAGCAGCTTAACTAGCGGGAGGGCTCGCGAGCAGTACTTC. As protein: CASSLTSGRAREQYF.

Notes on this clone: Other nucleotide sequences in the sample specify the same CDR3. CDR3: CASSYSTHSGNTIYF. The CDR3 DNA reads TGTGCCAGCAGTTACTCGACACACTCTGGAAACACCATATATTTT. The chain couples TRBV6-5 to TRBJ1-3; no firm D call. Trimming left V 0 bases short and J 0 bases short, with 6 bases between. This CDR3 is built from 15 residues. In germline, CDR1 is MNHEY, CDR2 SVGAGI.

DNA for the CDR3: TGCGCCAGCAGCCTGGAGGGGGGGAACTACGAGCAGTACTTC. It yields the protein CASSLEGGNYEQYF. The chain uses TRBV4-3 and TRBJ2-7; a possible D gene is TRBD2 (7 bases). The CDR3 spans 14 residues. The V gene's germline CDR1 is LGHNA and CDR2 YSLEER. The germline V and J ends were trimmed by 4 bases and 3 bases, with 13 bases remaining between them.

V and J are TRBV7-2 and TRBJ1-2; D is unclear. CDR3 length: 13 residues. CDR1 is SGHTA and CDR2 is FQGNSA in the germline V gene. Trimming took 2 bases from V and 2 from J, leaving 6 bases between them. The chain's CDR3 is CASSLTVNYGYTF. In DNA, the CDR3 is TGTGCCAGCAGCTTAACTGTAAACTATGGCTACACCTTC.

This clone has just a few counts. The V gene is TRBV29-1, the J gene TRBJ2-5; 9 bases match TRBD1. CDR1 is SQVTM and CDR2 is ANQGSEA in the germline V gene. V lost 3 bases to trimming and J lost 14 bases; unmatched junction nucleotides: 16. The CDR3 spans 14 residues. CDR3: CSVDVGTGPLEGYF. CDR3 bases: TGCAGCGTTGACGTTGGGACAGGGCCCCTCGAAGGATACTTC.

The chain joins TRBV7-3 to TRBJ2-5, with D tentatively TRBD1 (6 bases). CDR3 length: 15 residues. The germline gives CDR1 SGHTA, CDR2 FQGTGA. Trimming took off 1 base at V and 5 bases at J, with 14 bases between the two ends. CDR3 sequence (DNA): TGTGCCAGCAGCTTAAGGCCAGGGGACGTGGAGACCCAGTACTTC. It translates to CASSLRPGDVETQYF.

The V call is TRBV10-1, the J call TRBJ2-3; TRBD1 agrees at 9 bases. The CDR3 consists of 16 residues. Unmatched junction bases numbered 11, after V lost 6 bases and J lost 4 bases. Per germline, CDR1 WNHNN and CDR2 SYGVQD (reference sequence). The CDR3 loop reads CASRPQGDRVPDTQYF. CDR3 in DNA: TGCGCCAGCAGGCCCCAGGGGGACAGGGTTCCAGATACGCAGTATTTT.

CDR3 nucleotides: TGTGCCAGCAGTAGATACGGGACAGGGGGCGCGAGATCCTACAATGAGCAGTTCTTC. Translation: CASSRYGTGGARSYNEQFF. The V and J genes are TRBV6-6 and TRBJ2-1; 12 bases align to TRBD1. The ends lost 5 bases at V and 1 base at J; junction bases unmatched: 12. CDR3 length: 19 residues. Germline V gene lookup returns CDR1 MNHNY and CDR2 SVGAGI (reference sequence).

V is TRBV19 and J is TRBJ2-7; D gene unclear. CDR1 LNHDA and CDR2 SQIVND come from the germline V gene (reference sequence). The germline V and J ends were trimmed by 6 bases and 3 bases, with 15 bases remaining between them. This CDR3 is built from 14 residues. CDR3: CASRVRHSFYEQYF. The CDR3 DNA reads TGTGCCAGTAGAGTTCGGCACTCCTTCTACGAGCAGTACTTC.

This rearrangement joins TRBV29-1 to TRBJ2-3; 7 bases align to TRBD1. The CDR3 runs 13 residues. J gave up 7 bases and V 3 bases, and 7 bases lay outside the gene matches. Per germline, CDR1 SQVTM and CDR2 ANQGSEA. The CDR3, as DNA: TGCAGCGTTGATAGCACAGGGGTGAATACGCAGTATTTT. This translates into CSVDSTGVNTQYF.

In this sample, this clone turned up a few times. This chain joins TRBV28 and TRBJ2-7, with D possibly called TRBD1 or TRBD2 (5 bases each). The V and J ends lost 4 bases and 2 bases respectively, with 6 bases between them. This CDR3 has 12 residues. From germline, CDR1 is MDHEN and CDR2 SYDVKM. CDR3 nucleotide sequence: TGTGCCAGCAGTTGGGGGACCTACGAGCAGTACTTC. Translating gives CASSWGTYEQYF.

The CDR3 protein is CASARGGTYEQYF. The CDR3 DNA reads TGTGCCAGCGCCAGGGGGGGGACCTACGAGCAGTACTTC. V and J are TRBV28 and TRBJ2-7; D possibly uses TRBD1 or TRBD2 (7 bases each). Trimming removed 8 bases from V and 2 bases from J, with 13 bases in between. The CDR3 is 13 residues long. Germline CDR1 MDHEN, CDR2 SYDVKM.

The V gene is TRBV4-1, the J gene TRBJ1-5; tentatively, D is TRBD1 (6 bases). The CDR3 loop spans 16 amino acids. The germline V gene encodes CDR1 MGHRA and CDR2 YSYEKL. The V and J ends lost 3 bases and 0 bases respectively, with 12 bases between them. DNA for the CDR3: TGCGCCAGCAGCCAGACACAGGGTAGTAGCAATCAGCCCCAGCATTTT. It yields the protein CASSQTQGSSNQPQHF.

The V gene is TRBV7-2, the J gene TRBJ2-5; 9 bases map to TRBD1. The CDR3 contains 16 residues. The ends lost 5 bases at V and 2 bases at J; junction bases unmatched: 9. The germline V gene encodes CDR1 SGHTA and CDR2 FQGNSA. CDR3 coding DNA: TGTGCCAGCAGCCCCCAAGGGACAGGGCAACAAGAGACCCAGTACTTC. Translated: CASSPQGTGQQETQYF.

This clone occurred a few times. The V call is TRBV24-1, the J call TRBJ2-7; weak D call: TRBD2 (5 bases). V was clipped by 2 bases and J by 4 bases, with 8 bases between them. The CDR3 contains 13 residues. In germline, CDR1 is KGHDR, CDR2 SFDVKD. CDR3 residues: CATSDYRGYEQYF. CDR3 DNA sequence: TGTGCCACCAGTGATTACCGGGGATACGAGCAGTACTTC.

The J gene is TRBJ2-7, the V gene TRBV21-1; TRBD2 is the table's D call, not checked against the DNA. TRBV21-1 is a pseudogene locus. This CDR3 comprises 16 residues. The CDR3 region is CASSNLTGGSRYEQYF. The CDR3 DNA sequence: TGTGCCAGCAGCAACCTGACTGGCGGGAGTAGGTACGAGCAGTACTTC.

J is TRBJ2-7 and V is TRBV2, with D possibly matching TRBD2 (7 bases). Trimming pared 11 bases from V and 1 base from J, leaving 15 bases between. The CDR3 totals 13 residues. CDR1 and CDR2 (germline): SNHLY, FYNNEI. The CDR3 loop is CASIGGGSYEQYF. CDR3 DNA sequence: TGTGCCTCAATAGGGGGGGGTTCCTACGAGCAGTACTTC.

The V and J genes are TRBV9 and TRBJ2-5; D ambiguous. The germline V and J ends were trimmed by 2 bases and 5 bases, with 16 bases remaining between them. Germline V gene lookup returns CDR1 SGDLS and CDR2 YYNGEE. The CDR3 loop spans 15 amino acids. The CDR3 sequence: CASSVTIGVSETQYF. CDR3 in DNA: TGTGCCAGCAGCGTTACTATCGGTGTTTCGGAGACCCAGTACTTC.

As DNA, the CDR3 is TGTGCCAGCAGCCAGGCCCCACTAGCGGGGGGATCTAGCACAGATACGCAGTATTTT. This codes for CASSQAPLAGGSSTDTQYF. The V and J genes are TRBV4-2 and TRBJ2-3; 12 bases align to TRBD2. In germline, CDR1 is LGHNA, CDR2 YNFKEQ. V dropped 3 bases and J dropped 0; count of bases not matched to a gene: 10. The CDR3 totals 19 residues.

Details on this clone: A much larger clone is a single base away; this may be a read error. This sequence joins TRBV11-2 and TRBJ2-2, with D uncertain. CDR1 and CDR2 from the germline V gene are SGHAT and FQNNGV. CDR3 length: 12 residues. V lost 1 base to trimming and J lost 6 bases, with 3 bases between them. DNA for the CDR3: TGTGCCAGCAGCTTAGGGGCCGGGGAGCTGTTTTTT. Translating gives CASSLGAGELFF.

This chain uses TRBV7-8 with TRBJ2-7; 8 bases align to TRBD1. J lost 0 bases, V lost 5 bases, and 6 bases had no gene match. The germline CDR1 and CDR2 sequences are SGHVS and FQNEAQ. The CDR3 consists of 15 residues. The CDR3 bases are TGTGCCAGCAGCATTGACAGGGGCCCCTCCTACGAGCAGTACTTC. This encodes CASSIDRGPSYEQYF.